The present TCR beta chain was sequenced within a study of metastatic and nonmetastatic thyroid tumors. Before thyroid surgery, none of the patients had received any treatment. Original processing notes: CDR3 differences across clinicopathological groups were used to build a distant-metastasis classifier for papillary thyroid cancer. With MiXCR, TCRdb reprocessed the PCR reads. V and J calls and clone size were set by TCRdb, not the authors. The table lists under 40,000 clones, about a sixth of them singletons, with approximately 7% in the top ten. The V gene's germline CDR1 is DFQATT and CDR2 SNEGSKA (reference sequence). CDR3 length: 16 residues. Trimming at V came to 0 bases and at J to 0 bases, leaving 6 bases not matched to a gene. There are many counts of this clone.

This clonotype was sampled from a female donor with papillary thyroid cancer or a benign thyroid nodule (not recorded which). Some clones in this sample may be carry-over from other donors' samples. The sample was blood. The rearrangement links TRBV20-1 to TRBJ1-1, with 8 positions matching TRBD1. The DNA for the CDR3 is TGCAGTGCTAGAGATCCAACGACAGGGGTGAACACTGAAGCTTTCTTT. Its protein is CSARDPTTGVNTEAFF.